This TCR beta chain was obtained from a study of OX40 agonist ivuxolimab in advanced cancers. This clone was seen only a few times. The repertoire was sequenced with immunoSEQ multiplex PCR; TCRdb's copy has only in-frame clones and lacks some. The sample lists about 77,000 clones, around 86% seen once, with 5.5% to 8% in the top ten. The germline gives CDR1 SGHRS, CDR2 YFSETQ. This CDR3 comprises 15 residues. Germline trimming cut 4 bases from V and 3 bases from J; bases unmatched to any gene: 8. This TCR was sampled from an adult with an advanced solid tumor such as melanoma, head and neck, liver or kidney cancer. Here the sequenced sample was CD4+ or CD8+ T cells sorted from blood, taken in a trial of the OX40 agonist ivuxolimab. This chain connects TRBV5-1 to TRBJ1-1, with 8 bases that match TRBD1. CDR3 loop: CASSAGGRGHTEAFF. The CDR3, as DNA: TGCGCCAGCAGCGCCGGGGGCAGGGGGCACACTGAAGCTTTCTTT.